This T cell receptor (beta chain) was obtained from a study of tumor-infiltrating lymphocytes in primary liver carcinoma (dated by TCRdb to about 2017). With regard to the full study: Of the five patients (three men and two women, aged 30 to 69 years), four had hepatocellular carcinoma and one had combined HCC and intrahepatic cholangiocarcinoma. The tumors of the five patients were staged as T1-T3 N0M0, with maximum diameters ranging from 4.2 to 10 cm. Each sample produced roughly 3.5 to 7.13 million productive TCRbeta reads, and read depth showed no significant difference between tissue types. TCRbeta repertoire sequencing, expression microarrays and whole-exome sequencing were combined in the study across five regions of each liver tumor, with adjacent normal tissue and blood also included. A total of roughly 35 specimens from 5 patients underwent TCRbeta repertoire sequencing, comprising about 25 tumor regions, 5 adjacent noncancerous liver tissues and 5 peripheral blood samples. The roughly 27 tumor region samples were profiled with Agilent mRNA microarrays so that TCRbeta repertoire diversity could be related to the local molecular phenotype. Reproducibility between technical replicate repertoires was high, with correlation coefficients above 0.95 and mean shared-clone rates roughly 0.86. Study-level results and caveats: Only about 7.5-24% of top clones were found in all five regions of a tumor, suggesting spatial heterogeneity of tumor-infiltrating T cells. With just a handful of patients in the study, the authors point out that the findings should be validated in a larger study. Repertoire overlap was higher between tumor regions (mean roughly 35%) than tumor-adjacent (approximately 17%) or tumor-blood (about 15%) pairs, consistent with antigen-driven expansion. Only the TCR beta chain was sequenced, which likely underestimates true repertoire diversity because unpaired alpha chains were not captured. The top 250 clones made up a significantly larger repertoire fraction in tumors than in blood (p = 0.039). Since the samples were bulk and unsorted, there was no way to compare CD4+ and CD8+ T cell repertoires.

The CDR3 length is 14 residues, termini included. This entry keeps only the CDR3 DNA: 42 bases, framed from base 1. Trimming at the junction amounts to 7 bases on V and 1 base on J, and the germline ends lie 13 bases apart. Without any cell sorting, total RNA and DNA were extracted together from approximately 22-30 mg of bulk tissue using the AllPrep DNA/RNA mini kit. Between late 2015 and 2016, about five patients in China with histopathologically diagnosed primary liver carcinoma had their tumors surgically resected. At the time of sampling, the patients were treatment-naive and had chronic HBV infection. Five spatially separated regions were sampled per tumor: superior, inferior, left-lateral and right-lateral poles, plus the tumor centre. Histology showed that every tumor sample contained more than 80% viable tumor cells. Fresh tumor and adjacent tissue pieces were bisected; one half was stored in RNAlater at -80°C, the other sent for histology.

A remark on this clonotype: It lacks a known antigen. A much more abundant neighbour one base away suggests this may be a read error. This CDR3 is missing its conserved last phenylalanine or tryptophan, likely due to a read error.

TCRbeta-specific cDNA was reverse-transcribed from around 500 ng total RNA using a constant-region primer and ProtoScript II reverse transcriptase. Construction of the TCRbeta libraries relied on three nested rounds of multiplex PCR, following a slightly modified ARM-PCR procedure. Multiplex TRBV1-TRBV30 forward primers and a Cbeta reverse primer were used in the first two PCR rounds, each of which was run for roughly 9 cycles. Sample barcodes and Illumina adapters were added in a final 25-cycle PCR with Deep VentR polymerase. Before sequencing, amplicons of 200-500 bp were purified from gel using a QIAquick gel extraction kit. An Illumina HiSeq 2500 was used to sequence the TCRbeta amplicons, generating 250-bp paired-end reads. In the source study's methods: Quality trimming of reads was performed with Trimmomatic v0.33, and paired reads were merged with FLASH v1.2.11 so that full CDR3 sequences could be recovered. V, D and J germline segments were assigned to the rearranged TCRbeta sequences using MiGEC v1.2.1b. VDJtools v1.0.0 computed clonotype statistics and Shannon-Wiener diversity indices. To cut down on sampling bias, every analysis after diversity analysis relied on just the 250 most abundant clonotypes from each sample. TCRdb trimmed public reads at Q25 via fastp, called clones via MiXCR and kept in-frame beta chains. Records with the same CDR3 protein are collapsed into one entry carrying the most frequent genes and DNA. The authors' filters were not applied to this entry. The sample has roughly 120,000 distinct CDR3 sequences on record, roughly 69% of them singletons. Approximately 10% of the sample is taken by the ten largest.

The chain is encoded by TRBV12-3 or TRBV12-4 joined to TRBJ1-1, and possibly TRBD1, on 5 matching bases. This TCR was recovered from a woman in her sixties or seventies with primary liver carcinoma and hepatitis B virus infection. Source material: liver tumor tissue from sampling region 1. Taken with the paper, the label for cell subset or site translates to: tumor region T1, superior pole. The CDR3 loop reads CASKNRTGNTEAFL. DNA sequence: TGTGCCAGCAAAAACAGGACCGGGAACACTGAAGCTTTCCTT.